Listed below are T cell receptor beta chains from one sample, sequenced in a study of blood T cell repertoires in COVID-19. Clones were sequenced by immunoSEQ multiplex PCR, and TCRdb holds only the in-frame ones, with some missing. The data contain about 96,000 clones, around 80% of them singletons. Source material: peripheral blood. All receptors derive from a man in his forties or fifties who had recovered from COVID-19. The CDR3 runs from the conserved cysteine through the conserved F or W. Each record gives: D gene, J gene, V gene, clone size, CDR3 protein, CDR3 DNA. The D gene is left open where the match is weak. Size is omitted from some rows. Given values are once, few, many or a class for expanded clones.

- TRBJ2-1 TRBV10-3 - CATTRQGGIVLNEQFF TGTGCCACCACTCGACAGGGCGGGATAGTCCTCAATGAGCAGTTCTTC
- TRBJ1-1 TRBV12-3/TRBV12-4 once CASSSGTIAFF TGTGCCAGCAGTTCGGGGACTATAGCTTTCTTT
TRBD1 TRBJ1-1 TRBV19 once CASSWTGLNTEAFF TGTGCCAGTAGCTGGACAGGGTTGAACACTGAAGCTTTCTTT
- TRBJ1-2 TRBV11-2 once CASSLDGGERYGYTF TGTGCCAGCAGCTTAGATGGGGGGGAAAGGTATGGCTACACCTTC
- TRBJ2-5 TRBV7-9 - CASSLVGGEETQYF TGTGCCAGCAGCCTCGTAGGGGGGGAAGAGACCCAGTACTTC
- TRBJ1-5 TRBV6-5 - CASVDRDNSNQPQHF TGTGCCAGCGTGGACAGAGACAATAGCAATCAGCCCCAGCATTTT
- TRBJ2-7 TRBV21-1 - CASSKILTSGSYEQYF TGTGCCAGCAGCAAAATTCTGACTAGCGGGTCCTACGAGCAGTACTTC
- TRBJ1-2 TRBV19 - CASSDAGANYGYTF TGTGCCAGTAGTGACGCGGGAGCTAACTATGGCTACACCTTC
- TRBJ2-7 TRBV18 - CASLSAEGLPEQYF TGTGCCAGCCTCTCGGCGGAGGGGCTCCCGGAGCAGTACTTC
TRBD2 TRBJ2-1 TRBV7-3 - CASSPTSGTDNEQFF TGTGCCAGCAGCCCGACTAGCGGGACCGACAATGAGCAGTTCTTC
TRBD2 TRBJ2-5 TRBV28 - CASSFVSSGSSETQYF TGTGCCAGCAGTTTTGTCTCTAGCGGGAGTTCGGAGACCCAGTACTTC
- TRBJ1-1 TRBV7-3 - CASSPGQLNTEAFF TGTGCCAGCAGCCCCGGACAGCTGAACACTGAAGCTTTCTTT
TRBD2 TRBJ2-7 TRBV7-6 many CASSLGTSGRLWAYEQYF TGTGCCAGCAGCTTAGGGACTAGCGGGAGGCTTTGGGCCTACGAGCAGTACTTC
- TRBJ2-2 TRBV5-4 - CASSLRGNTGELFF TGTGCCAGCAGCTTGAGGGGGAATACCGGGGAGCTGTTTTTT
- TRBJ1-1 TRBV10-3 - CAISESGTSNTEAFF TGTGCCATCAGTGAGTCGGGGACTTCCAACACTGAAGCTTTCTTT
- TRBJ1-2 TRBV12-3/TRBV12-4 few CASSTSNEYGYTF TGTGCCAGCAGTACTTCAAACGAGTATGGCTACACCTTC
- TRBJ1-1 TRBV11-2 - CASSSDRKNTEAFF TGTGCCAGCAGCTCAGACAGAAAGAACACTGAAGCTTTCTTT
- TRBJ1-1 TRBV5-1 - CASSLGVNTEAFF TGCGCCAGCAGCTTAGGGGTGAACACTGAAGCTTTCTTT
- TRBJ1-5 TRBV5-1 - CASSRDRDQPQHF TGCGCCAGCAGCCGTGACAGAGATCAGCCCCAGCATTTT
TRBD2 TRBJ2-7 TRBV5-6 - CASSWGLAGQQYF TGTGCCAGCAGCTGGGGACTAGCGGGCCAGCAGTACTTC
TRBD1 TRBJ2-5 TRBV27 - CASSRTGRPQETQYF TGTGCCAGCAGTAGGACAGGGCGGCCGCAAGAGACCCAGTACTTC
TRBD1 TRBJ1-4 TRBV6-1 - CASSENGQGVEKLFF TGTGCCAGCAGTGAAAACGGACAGGGGGTAGAAAAACTGTTTTTT
- TRBJ1-1 TRBV6-5 - CASSYLRGGNTEAFF TGTGCCAGCAGTTACTTGAGGGGGGGCAACACTGAAGCTTTCTTT
- TRBJ2-1 TRBV5-8 - CASSLGGEFYNEQFF TGTGCCAGCAGCTTGGGGGGGGAGTTCTACAATGAGCAGTTCTTC
- TRBJ2-1 TRBV6-2/TRBV6-3 - CASSSFLAKYNEQFF TGTGCCAGCAGTTCCTTTCTAGCGAAATACAATGAGCAGTTCTTC
- TRBJ1-1 TRBV6-5 - CASPGNTEAFF TGTGCCAGCCCAGGGAACACTGAAGCTTTCTTT
TRBD2 TRBJ2-1 TRBV5-4 - CASSRGLAGGQRNEQFF TGTGCCAGCAGCCGGGGACTAGCGGGAGGCCAAAGAAATGAGCAGTTCTTC
TRBD1 TRBJ2-7 TRBV5-6 - CASSLVGWDRGSYEQYF TGTGCCAGCAGCTTGGTTGGTTGGGACAGGGGCTCCTACGAGCAGTACTTC
- TRBJ1-1 TRBV5-6 - CASSTRQGTEAFF TGTGCCAGCAGCACCCGACAAGGCACTGAAGCTTTCTTT
- TRBJ2-7 TRBV15 - CATSRDTGPYEQYF TGTGCCACCAGCAGAGATACAGGTCCCTACGAGCAGTACTTC
TRBD2 TRBJ2-1 TRBV2 - CASRETSGSYNEQFF TGTGCCAGCAGGGAGACTAGCGGGAGCTACAATGAGCAGTTCTTC
TRBD2 TRBJ2-3 TRBV13 - CASSLGRASAGGTQYF TGTGCCAGCAGCTTAGGCCGGGCGTCAGCGGGAGGGACGCAGTATTTT
- TRBJ2-3 TRBV7-8 - CASSALVSTDTQYF TGTGCCAGCAGCGCGCTGGTTAGCACAGATACGCAGTATTTT
- TRBJ2-1 TRBV29-1 once CSVEFRDEQFF TGCAGCGTTGAATTCAGGGATGAGCAGTTCTTC
- TRBJ2-7 TRBV30 once CAWSRGAPYEQYF TGTGCCTGGAGCCGCGGGGCCCCCTACGAGCAGTACTTC
- TRBJ1-2 TRBV6-5 - CASSSERLGPNYGYTF TGTGCCAGCAGTTCCGAAAGGTTGGGGCCTAACTATGGCTACACCTTC
- TRBJ2-1 TRBV18 - CASSDRDWRGEQFF TGTGCCAGCTCAGACAGGGACTGGCGGGGTGAGCAGTTCTTC
TRBD1 TRBJ1-5 TRBV2 - CASGKTGGRNQPQHF TGTGCCAGCGGGAAGACAGGGGGGCGGAATCAGCCCCAGCATTTT
- TRBJ2-5 TRBV21-1 - CASSKSRRGRRETQYF TGTGCCAGCAGCAAAAGCCGGCGGGGGCGCCGAGAGACCCAGTACTTC
- TRBJ2-5 TRBV19 once CASSPQKRETQYF TGTGCCAGTAGTCCACAAAAAAGAGAGACCCAGTACTTC
- TRBJ1-1 TRBV6-5 - CASSYVRGNTEAFF TGTGCCAGCAGTTACGTCAGGGGGAACACTGAAGCTTTCTTT
- TRBJ1-6 TRBV11-2 few CASSSDIGYSPLHF TGTGCCAGCAGCTCGGACATAGGCTATTCACCCCTCCACTTT
TRBD1 TRBJ1-2 TRBV4-1 - CASSQPDRGTDGYTF TGCGCCAGCAGCCAACCGGACAGGGGAACGGATGGCTACACCTTC
- TRBJ1-1 TRBV6-6 - CASSRVAEGTQAFF TGTGCCAGCAGTCGTGTGGCCGAAGGGACACAGGCTTTCTTT
- TRBJ2-2 TRBV5-1 few CASSLVAGSYTGELFF TGCGCCAGCAGCTTGGTGGCGGGGAGTTACACCGGGGAGCTGTTTTTT
TRBD1 TRBJ1-1 TRBV9 - CASSVGTGGDTEAFF TGTGCCAGCAGCGTAGGGACAGGGGGGGACACTGAAGCTTTCTTT
TRBD1 TRBJ2-7 TRBV18 many CASSPGTAREQYF TGTGCCAGCTCACCGGGGACAGCTCGCGAGCAGTACTTC